Each of the 13 T cell receptor beta chains below was sequenced from the same sample in a study of regulatory T cells in long-lasting Graves disease. Indicated time point: newly diagnosed GD, antithyroid drugs for less than 3 months. TCR sequences were obtained from RNA taken from PBMCs. iRepertoire HTBI primers and Arm-PCR of CDR3 regions built TCR beta libraries. One entry per CDR3 protein, called by TCRdb with MiXCR from the multiplex PCR reads. This repertoire shows about 540,000 distinct CDR3 sequences, roughly 14% found once; its top ten account for roughly 10%. Separately, the same data were catalogued under a study of T cells in Graves' hyperthyroidism and ophthalmopathy.

The sample in question was peripheral blood mononuclear cells (PBMCs), obtained at new diagnosis, from a patient treated with antithyroid drugs. The receptors stem from a man aged 25 to 45 with Graves disease.

The sample holds a few counts of this clonotype. The chain is built from TRBV10-3 and TRBJ2-3; 13 bases map to TRBD2. The CDR3 loop spans 19 amino acids. From germline, CDR1 is ENHRY and CDR2 SYGVKD. Unmatched junction bases numbered 10, after V lost 2 bases and J lost 2 bases. The CDR3 nucleotides are TGTGCCATCAGTGAGGGACTAGCGGGAGAGGGAATAAACACAGATACGCAGTATTTT. As protein: CAISEGLAGEGINTDTQYF.

The rearrangement uses TRBV6-1 and TRBJ1-2; TRBD1 aligns across 8 bases. Germline CDR1 is MNHNS and CDR2 is SASEGT. The trim removed 5 bases at V and 7 bases at J, leaving 3 bases unmatched. The CDR3 has 12 amino acids. The CDR3 loop is CASSMQGAGYTF. CDR3 in DNA: TGTGCCAGCAGTATGCAGGGGGCTGGCTACACCTTC.

A few counts support this clonotype. The rearrangement uses TRBV19 and TRBJ1-2; tentatively, D is TRBD1 (5 bases). The length of the CDR3 is 15 residues. Germline V gene data show CDR1 as LNHDA and CDR2 as SQIVND (reference sequence). The V end lost 5 bases, the J end lost 3 bases, and 16 bases lay between the germline ends. CDR3 residues: CASSGGGNLYYGYTF. DNA of the CDR3: TGTGCCAGTAGTGGCGGGGGTAACTTATACTATGGCTACACCTTC.

This clonotype came up many times. V and J are TRBV7-2 and TRBJ1-3, with a weak D call TRBD1 (6 bases). Trimming took 5 bases from V and 0 from J, leaving 11 bases between them. The germline CDR1 and CDR2 sequences are SGHTA and FQGNSA. This CDR3 is built from 15 residues. The CDR3 protein is CASSRDRISGNTIYF. CDR3 sequence (DNA): TGTGCCAGCAGCCGCGACAGGATCTCTGGAAACACCATATATTTT.

In this sample, this clonotype turned up many times. This rearrangement joins TRBV7-8 to TRBJ2-5; perhaps TRBD2 as D (6 bases). This CDR3 is built from 17 residues. Germline CDR1 reads SGHVS; CDR2 reads FQNEAQ. Trimming shortened V by 1 base and J by 2 bases, and 17 bases separated the two germline ends. The CDR3, as DNA: TGTGCCAGCAGCTTAGAAGGGGCGGGACCCCAACAAGAGACCCAGTACTTC. It yields the protein CASSLEGAGPQQETQYF.

The rearrangement joins TRBV7-9 to TRBJ1-5; possibly TRBD1 for D (5 bases). The CDR3 contains 17 residues. CDR1 and CDR2 from the germline V gene are SEHNR and FQNEAQ (reference sequence). Trimming removed 2 bases at V and 1 base at J, with 15 bases between. As DNA, the CDR3 is TGTGCCAGCAGCTTATGGGAGGGGATGGAAAGCAATCAGCCCCAGCATTTT. Amino acid sequence: CASSLWEGMESNQPQHF.

CDR3 sequence: CASSVPGYNEQFF. As DNA, the CDR3 is TGTGCCAGCAGCGTGCCCGGTTACAATGAGCAGTTCTTC. This rearrangement joins TRBV11-2 to TRBJ2-1; D gene ambiguous. Germline lookup yields CDR1 SGHAT and CDR2 FQNNGV. Trimming stripped 5 bases from V and 4 bases from J, with 9 bases between. The CDR3 has 13 amino acids.

As for this clonotype: A read error may explain this, as a much larger clone is one base away. The chain recombines TRBV29-1 with TRBJ2-1, with TRBD2 matching 12 bases. The CDR3 is made up of 14 amino acids. V dropped 6 bases and J dropped 6; count of bases not matched to a gene: 6. Germline CDR1 and CDR2: SQVTM and ANQGSEA. The CDR3 loop reads CSVGLAGSCNEQFF. The CDR3 DNA reads TGCAGCGTCGGACTAGCGGGAAGTTGCAATGAGCAGTTCTTC.

This clonotype is a singleton in its sample. The rearrangement uses TRBV6-1 and TRBJ2-1; 7 nucleotides line up with TRBD1. J gave up 6 bases and V 5 bases, and 22 bases lay outside the gene matches. The CDR3 sequence is 19 residues long. Looked up from germline, CDR1 is MNHNS and CDR2 is SASEGT. CDR3 loop: CASSHIPPLQGFDCNEQFF. DNA for the CDR3: TGTGCCAGCAGTCATATACCACCGCTACAGGGGTTTGACTGCAATGAGCAGTTCTTC.

The chain combines TRBV27 with TRBJ1-2; D is ambiguous. Deletions cut 7 bases from V and 8 bases from J, with 14 bases between. Germline V gene sequence: CDR1 MNHEY, CDR2 SMNVEV (reference sequence). The CDR3 has 12 amino acids. The CDR3: CASTTGVGGYTF. CDR3 nucleotide sequence: TGTGCCAGCACGACGGGAGTCGGGGGCTACACCTTC.

This clonotype turned up a few times. The rearrangement uses TRBV5-4 and TRBJ2-3; 12 bases align to TRBD1. The CDR3 sequence is 16 residues long. Germline CDR1 reads SGHNT; CDR2 reads YYREEE (reference sequence). The junction had 5 bases not matched to a gene; V was cut back by 4 bases and J by 2 bases. CDR3 DNA: TGTGCCAGCAGCCTGGGACAGGGGGCCTACACAGATACGCAGTATTTT. Its protein product is CASSLGQGAYTDTQYF. Complete variable domain (other parts from reference TRBV5-4 and TRBJ2-3): ETGVTQSPTHLIKTRGQQVTLRCSSQSGHNTVSWYQQALGQGPQFIFQYYREEENGRGNFPPRFSGLQFPNYSSELNVNALELDDSALYLCASSLGQGAYTDTQYFGPGTRLTVL.

The rearrangement joins TRBV6-1 to TRBJ2-7; possible D gene TRBD1, 6 bases. Germline V gene lookup returns CDR1 MNHNS and CDR2 SASEGT. V lost 6 bases, J lost 7 bases, and 16 bases lay in between. The CDR3 extends over 13 amino acids. In DNA, the CDR3 is TGTGCCAGCAGCTCCGGGGCAGGGGTTGAGCAGTACTTC. Encoded protein: CASSSGAGVEQYF.

In this sample, this clonotype turned up many times. V and J are TRBV27 and TRBJ2-3; 10 bases are shared with TRBD1. From germline, CDR1 is MNHEY and CDR2 SMNVEV (reference sequence). V shed 1 base and J 2 bases; nucleotides not matched to a gene: 6. The CDR3 loop spans 17 amino acids. CDR3 residues: CASSLWMTGGFTDTQYF. DNA for the CDR3: TGTGCCAGCAGTTTATGGATGACAGGGGGCTTCACAGATACGCAGTATTTT.